The rows below give T cell receptor beta chains drawn from one sample of a study of CD8+ T cells in alopecia areata. This table comes from immunoSEQ multiplex PCR, and its TCRdb copy is limited to in-frame clones, with some not included. The sample includes 120,000 or so clones, over 55% seen only once; the top ten take approximately 5.1%. Sequencing used CD4+ T cells sorted from blood, obtained at week 4, from a patient treated with tofacitinib. The receptor set was obtained from a human donor with alopecia areata. Each CDR3 is given with its conserved first and last residue. The order of the fields is clone size, V gene, D gene, J gene, CDR3 protein, CDR3 DNA. The D gene is left open where the match is weak. A clone size is listed for some rows: how often the clone was seen (once, few, many), or a class if it is expanded.

NA	TRBV28	NA	TRBJ1-2	CASRPRVRGGGGYTF	TGTGCCAGCAGACCCCGGGTCCGGGGAGGAGGTGGCTACACCTTC
NA	TRBV5-1	NA	TRBJ2-5	CASSLSGAQETQYF	TGCGCCAGCAGCTTGTCCGGGGCTCAAGAGACCCAGTACTTC
few	TRBV7-9	NA	TRBJ2-3	CASSWALSGSGDTQYF	TGTGCCAGCAGCTGGGCCTTAAGCGGGTCCGGGGATACGCAGTATTTT
NA	TRBV7-7	NA	TRBJ2-2	CASSGGGGELFF	TGTGCCAGCAGCGGGGGCGGCGGGGAGCTGTTTTTT
NA	TRBV5-1	NA	TRBJ2-3	CASRVWVTDTQYF	TGCGCCAGCAGGGTTTGGGTAACAGATACGCAGTATTTT
few	TRBV6-6	NA	TRBJ2-7	CASSPAVSDEQYF	TGTGCCAGCAGCCCTGCGGTCTCGGACGAGCAGTACTTC
once	TRBV30	NA	TRBJ2-3	CAWSLGRDTQYF	TGTGCCTGGAGTTTGGGTAGGGATACGCAGTATTTT
few	TRBV29-1	NA	TRBJ2-5	CSGDVGTATQETQYF	TGCAGCGGCGACGTAGGGACCGCAACCCAAGAGACCCAGTACTTC
NA	TRBV29-1	TRBD2	TRBJ2-5	CSAGSGGHSTQYF	TGCAGCGCCGGAAGCGGGGGGCACTCAACCCAGTACTTC
few	TRBV7-2	NA	TRBJ1-1	CASSRLTEAFF	TGTGCCAGCAGCCGGCTGACTGAAGCTTTCTTT
NA	TRBV28	NA	TRBJ2-7	CASSLSGRVYEQYF	TGTGCCAGCAGTTTATCGGGTAGGGTGTACGAGCAGTACTTC
NA	TRBV6-5	NA	TRBJ2-6	CASSPKGNVLTF	TGTGCCAGCAGCCCCAAGGGCAACGTCCTGACTTTC
NA	TRBV16	TRBD1	TRBJ1-2	CASSQSGQGYGYTF	TGTGCCAGCAGCCAATCAGGACAGGGATATGGCTACACCTTC
NA	TRBV29-1	NA	TRBJ2-5	CSVARSGQETQYF	TGCAGCGTTGCGAGAAGTGGACAAGAGACCCAGTACTTC
NA	TRBV23-1	NA	TRBJ1-1	CASSQSFRGEVTEAFF	TGCGCCAGCAGTCAATCGTTCCGGGGCGAAGTCACTGAAGCTTTCTTT
NA	TRBV2	NA	TRBJ2-3	CASTPGASTDTQYF	TGTGCCAGCACCCCAGGGGCTAGCACAGATACGCAGTATTTT
NA	TRBV30	NA	TRBJ2-3	CAWSVSLVRSDTQYF	TGTGCCTGGAGTGTTTCGCTAGTTCGGTCAGATACGCAGTATTTT